One sample yielded the 25 T cell receptor beta chains listed below, sequenced in a study of monozygotic twins with cystic fibrosis. Sequencing used immunoSEQ multiplex PCR; TCRdb keeps in-frame clones, though not all of them. The sample has fewer than 20,000 clones; around 96% are singletons. The specimen sequenced was blood. Source of these receptors: a girl aged 2-9 years with cystic fibrosis.

Written as DNA, the CDR3 is TGTGCCAGTAGTCGGGGCGGGGGCCCCTACGAGCAGTACTTC. Its protein is CASSRGGGPYEQYF. The chain recombines TRBV19 with TRBJ2-7, with D maybe TRBD2 (7 bases). Deletions cut 5 bases from V and 2 bases from J, with 13 bases between. Per germline, CDR1 LNHDA and CDR2 SQIVND (reference sequence). The CDR3 consists of 14 residues.

The V gene is TRBV9, the J gene TRBJ1-4; perhaps TRBD1 as D (6 bases). This CDR3 contains 15 residues. The germline V gene encodes CDR1 SGDLS and CDR2 YYNGEE. V was clipped by 0 bases and J by 1 base, with 7 bases between them. The CDR3 loop is CASSVEGGTNEKLFF. CDR3 sequence (DNA): TGTGCCAGCAGCGTAGAGGGGGGAACTAATGAAAAACTGTTTTTT.

This chain links TRBV13 with TRBJ2-7, with D hard to call. This CDR3 has 15 amino acids. V gave up 3 bases and J gave up 2 bases, with 14 bases separating them. Germline loops: CDR1 PRHDT, CDR2 FYEKMQ (reference sequence). The CDR3: CASSLTLGSPYEQYF. The CDR3 DNA reads as TGTGCCAGCAGCTTGACTCTTGGTAGTCCCTACGAGCAGTACTTC.

The rearrangement uses TRBV28 and TRBJ2-7, with 11 nucleotides matching TRBD1. Germline-derived CDR1 and CDR2 are MDHEN and SYDVKM. The J segment lost 1 base and the V segment lost 6 bases, leaving 20 bases of the junction unmatched. The CDR3 is 20 residues long. The CDR3 loop is CASSLTSLDRGRLLSYEQYF. The CDR3 DNA reads TGTGCCAGCAGCCTGACCTCCTTGGACAGGGGGCGCCTGCTTTCCTACGAGCAGTACTTC.

This clone has just one count. In nucleotides, the CDR3 is TGTGCCAGCAGCTTAGATACTAGCGGGGAGGTTGAGCAGTTCTTC. Amino acid sequence: CASSLDTSGEVEQFF. The rearrangement uses TRBV11-3 and TRBJ2-1; TRBD2 aligns across 10 bases. CDR1 is SGHNT, CDR2 YENEEA, per germline. V shed 0 bases, J shed 9 bases, and the junction held 5 bases outside the gene matches. CDR3 size: 15 residues.

The genes are TRBV7-2 and TRBJ1-5; the D is unclear. CDR3 length: 12 residues. V was pared by 1 base and J by 6 bases, with 4 bases between. The germline gives CDR1 SGHTA, CDR2 FQGNSA. CDR3: CASSLGPQPQHF. CDR3 DNA sequence: TGTGCCAGCAGCTTAGGTCCTCAGCCCCAGCATTTT.

The chain is built from TRBV11-2 and TRBJ1-2; TRBD1 is a possible D gene (5 bases). This CDR3 has 13 amino acids. Trimming cost V 7 bases and J 5 bases, with 14 bases left between them. Germline V gene data show CDR1 as SGHAT and CDR2 as FQNNGV. DNA of the CDR3: TGTGCCAGCACTCCAGGGACTACTTATGGCTACACCTTC. The encoded protein is CASTPGTTYGYTF.

This chain links TRBV20-1 with TRBJ2-7, with D possibly being TRBD1 (5 bases). The CDR3 extends over 11 amino acids. V lost 4 bases and J lost 2, with 6 bases in between. CDR1 is DFQATT and CDR2 is SNEGSKA in the germline V gene (reference sequence). The CDR3 DNA follows: TGCAGTGCTATACAGGCCTACGAGCAGTACTTC. Its protein product is CSAIQAYEQYF.

The V gene is TRBV13, the J gene TRBJ2-1; D uncertain. Germline assignment: CDR1 PRHDT and CDR2 FYEKMQ (reference sequence). This CDR3 spans 17 amino acids. The ends were cut back, 3 bases at V and 4 bases at J, with 19 bases in the middle. This CDR3 is CASSFFRVTERYNEQFF. The CDR3 DNA reads as TGTGCCAGCAGCTTTTTCCGAGTTACAGAGCGATACAATGAGCAGTTCTTC.

The CDR3 nucleotides are TGTGCCATCAGTGAGTCAAACACTGAAGCTTTCTTT. This sequence encodes CAISESNTEAFF. The genes are TRBV10-3 and TRBJ1-1; D remains unclear. V shed 0 bases and J shed 2 bases, with 1 base lying between them. Germline V gene sequence: CDR1 ENHRY, CDR2 SYGVKD. CDR3 size: 12 residues.

The chain employs TRBV2 and TRBJ1-4; maybe TRBD1 (6 bases). V lost 8 bases to trimming and J lost 5 bases, with 15 bases between them. The germline gives CDR1 SNHLY, CDR2 FYNNEI. The CDR3 spans 14 residues. The CDR3 here is CASLSGRGNEKLFF. The DNA of the CDR3 is TGTGCCAGCCTTTCGGGCAGGGGAAATGAAAAACTGTTTTTT.

The rearrangement links TRBV6-1 to TRBJ1-5, with D maybe TRBD1 (5 bases). CDR3 length equals 14 residues. Germline V gene lookup returns CDR1 MNHNS and CDR2 SASEGT. Trimming took off 1 base at V and 6 bases at J, with 10 bases between the two ends. CDR3 nucleotide sequence: TGTGCCAGCAGTGAAGTGGTGGGGGTTCAGCCCCAGCATTTT. This sequence encodes CASSEVVGVQPQHF.

The V call is TRBV10-2, the J call TRBJ2-7; D assignment may be TRBD1 or TRBD2 (5 bases each). The ends were cut back, 0 bases at V and 3 bases at J, with 12 bases in the middle. CDR3 length: 15 amino acids. Germline CDR1 and CDR2: WSHSY and SAAADI. DNA of the CDR3: TGCGCCAGCAGTGAGTCGGGGACGGACCTCTACGAGCAGTACTTC. Translating it yields CASSESGTDLYEQYF.

The chain links TRBV5-1 to TRBJ1-1; D unresolved. Trimming took 0 bases from V and 6 from J, leaving 18 bases between them. This CDR3 region has 16 residues. Germline-derived CDR1 and CDR2 are SGHRS and YFSETQ. The CDR3 sequence: CASSLGLRVAGPEAFF. CDR3 DNA: TGCGCCAGCAGCTTGGGTTTGCGGGTGGCGGGTCCTGAAGCTTTCTTT.

Only one count was recorded for this clone. This rearrangement joins TRBV11-2 to TRBJ2-7; 7 positions agree with TRBD1. The V segment lost 10 bases and the J segment 3 bases; nucleotides outside the gene matches: 12. Germline V CDR1 and CDR2: SGHAT, FQNNGV. The CDR3 covers 14 residues. The CDR3 bases are TGTGCCACCACCGGGACAGACTTTATCTACGAGCAGTACTTC. It translates to CATTGTDFIYEQYF.

The chain is built from TRBV7-2 and TRBJ1-1, with D tentatively TRBD1 (5 bases). Germline-derived CDR1 and CDR2 are SGHTA and FQGNSA. CDR3 length equals 15 residues. Trimming left V 2 bases short and J 5 bases short, with 15 bases between. CDR3 residues: CASSLMWGMGTEAFF. The CDR3 region has the DNA TGTGCCAGCAGCTTAATGTGGGGGATGGGAACTGAAGCTTTCTTT.

The J gene is TRBJ1-4, the V gene TRBV6-1; 9 nucleotides line up with TRBD1. The CDR3 length is 17 residues. The V segment lost 3 bases and the J segment 3 bases; nucleotides outside the gene matches: 8. Germline loops: CDR1 MNHNS, CDR2 SASEGT. For the CDR3, the DNA is TGTGCCAGCAGTGAGGGAAACAGGGGGCTTTCTAATGAAAAACTGTTTTTT. This translates into CASSEGNRGLSNEKLFF.

The chain has TRBV25-1 and TRBJ1-1; the D is unclear. This CDR3 region has 15 residues. CDR1 is MGHDK and CDR2 is SYGVNS in the germline V gene. V lost 3 bases and J 0 bases, leaving 11 bases between the germline ends. In DNA form, the CDR3 reads TGTGCCAGCAGTGAGTCTGGTAGTATGAACACTGAAGCTTTCTTT. Its protein product is CASSESGSMNTEAFF.

The rearrangement links TRBV7-9 to TRBJ1-2; 8 positions agree with TRBD1. CDR3 length: 15 amino acids. The V gene end was trimmed by 4 bases and the J gene end by 6 bases; junction bases not matched to a gene: 10. CDR1 SEHNR and CDR2 FQNEAQ come from the germline V gene (reference sequence). The CDR3 loop reads CASSSGDRLPDGYTF. The CDR3 DNA sequence: TGTGCCAGCAGCTCGGGGGACAGGCTACCTGATGGCTACACCTTC. The full variable domain, its missing parts supplied by reference TRBV7-9 and TRBJ1-2, is DTGVSQNPRHKITKRGQNVTFRCDPISEHNRLYWYRQTLGQGPEFLTYFQNEAQLEKSRLLSDRFSAERPKGSFSTLEIQRTEQGDSAMYLCASSSGDRLPDGYTFGSGTRLTVV.

The chain carries TRBV4-3 and TRBJ2-1; D ambiguous. The germline V gene has CDR1 LGHNA and CDR2 YSLEER. The ends were cut back, 2 bases at V and 0 bases at J, with 8 bases in the middle. The CDR3 is 15 residues long. The CDR3 DNA reads TGCGCCAGCAGCCAAAGTTGGGGCTCCTACAATGAGCAGTTCTTC. Amino acid sequence: CASSQSWGSYNEQFF.

V usage is TRBV7-9 and J usage is TRBJ1-2; D may be TRBD1 (5 bases). The ends were cut back, 4 bases at V and 8 bases at J, with 20 bases in the middle. Germline V gene data show CDR1 as SEHNR and CDR2 as FQNEAQ (reference sequence). The CDR3 is 15 residues long. The CDR3 spells CASSSRAVSGRGYTF. DNA of the CDR3: TGTGCCAGCAGCTCCAGGGCCGTATCGGGTAGGGGCTACACCTTC.

The V call is TRBV11-2, the J call TRBJ1-2, with D possibly matching TRBD1 (5 bases). The CDR3 totals 15 residues. Trimming took off 0 bases at V and 4 bases at J, with 12 bases between the two ends. Germline CDR1 and CDR2: SGHAT and FQNNGV. The CDR3 DNA follows: TGTGCCAGCAGCTTAGATCCAGGGTCGGCCTATGGCTACACCTTC. Amino acids: CASSLDPGSAYGYTF.

The V gene is TRBV5-3, the J gene TRBJ2-3; D is uncertain. TRBV5-3 is noted as an ORF with a role that remains uncertain. V lost 4 bases and J lost 4, with 4 bases in between. The CDR3 contains 11 residues. The CDR3 is CARSRADTQYF. CDR3 bases: TGTGCCAGAAGCAGGGCAGATACGCAGTATTTT.

The J gene is TRBJ1-6, the V gene TRBV6-5; no firm D call. CDR1 is MNHEY and CDR2 is SVGAGI in the germline V gene. Trimming removed 10 bases from V and 9 bases from J, with 16 bases in between. There are 13 residues in the CDR3. CDR3 DNA sequence: TGTGCCACGAAAGAATATGTTGGTTCACCCCTCCACTTT. Protein: CATKEYVGSPLHF.

This clone was picked up one time. The rearrangement uses TRBV25-1 and TRBJ2-2, with D perhaps TRBD1 (6 bases). CDR1 is MGHDK, CDR2 SYGVNS, per germline. Trimming stripped 4 bases from V and 2 bases from J, with 11 bases between. This CDR3 comprises 15 residues. CDR3 coding DNA: TGTGCCAGCAGTGCCGGGACAACTAACACCGGGGAGCTGTTTTTT. It encodes CASSAGTTNTGELFF.